This T cell receptor (beta chain) was sequenced during a study of PD-L1 blockade in urothelial cancer. Across the study: Blood was evaluated 3 weeks (second dose) and 6 weeks after therapy began. General observations from the study: Durable-benefit patients expanded tumor-associated blood clones more at 3 weeks.

The CDR3 runs to 15 residues. The germline V and J ends were trimmed by 6 bases and 7 bases, with 16 bases remaining between them. Germline lookup yields CDR1 MDHEN and CDR2 SYDVKM. Indicated time point: pretreatment peripheral blood. A remark on this clone: Its target is unknown.

The data were produced by immunoSEQ multiplex PCR, yet TCRdb's version contains in-frame clones alone and is incomplete. The profile shows some 87,000 clones, about nine tenths of them singletons. This sequence was found in a man in his 60s with urothelial cancer. This specimen consisted of PBMCs, obtained around atezolizumab (anti-PD-L1) treatment. The gene calls are TRBV28 and TRBJ1-6; TRBD1 might be the D (5 bases). CDR3 bases: TGTGCCAGCAGACTCTTCTGGGGGGGGAATTCACCCCTCCACTTT. Translation gives CASRLFWGGNSPLHF.